Listed here are 31 T cell receptor beta chains from one sample, sequenced in a study of T cell repertoires in cytomegalovirus infection. Their cognate antigens are unknown. Using its own MiXCR run on the reads, TCRdb lists one record per CDR3 protein. The sample comprises fewer than 850,000 distinct CDR3 sequences, roughly 29% of which are singletons, and around 13% rests with the top ten. The sample in question was cultured CD8+ T cells from PBMCs, obtained from culture after CMV antigen stimulation. These receptors were collected from a human donor in good health (CMV status not recorded). Some clones in this sample may be carry-over from other donors' samples.

This clonotype has a count of ten or more. This chain uses TRBV7-2 with TRBJ1-2, with D tentatively TRBD1 (5 bases). V was pared by 4 bases and J by 1 base, with 13 bases between. From germline, CDR1 is SGHTA and CDR2 FQGNSA. The CDR3 sequence is 15 residues long. CDR3 DNA sequence: TGTGCCAGCAGCTCCCCCTTCGACAGTAACTATGGCTACACCTTC. Its translation: CASSSPFDSNYGYTF.

The chain employs TRBV12-3 or TRBV12-4 and TRBJ1-6, with D possibly matching TRBD1 (5 bases). V was cut by 7 bases and J by 4 bases, with 23 bases left in between. The CDR3 sequence is 18 residues long. Here the CDR3 DNA reads TGTGCCAGCACCCTTAGGGGCCAACAGGACTGGTATAATTCACCCCTCCACTTT. This encodes CASTLRGQQDWYNSPLHF.

V and J are TRBV7-2 and TRBJ1-2; TRBD1 matches at 7 bases. V dropped 5 bases and J dropped 6; count of bases not matched to a gene: 12. CDR3 length equals 15 residues. Germline CDR1 SGHTA, CDR2 FQGNSA. The CDR3 DNA reads as TGTGCCAGCAGCCCTGGGTCAGGGGGAGGGCATGGCTACACCTTC. As protein: CASSPGSGGGHGYTF.

This clonotype came up a few times. V gene TRBV28 combines with J gene TRBJ1-6; D is undetermined. The CDR3 runs to 14 residues. Germline V gene data show CDR1 as MDHEN and CDR2 as SYDVKM. Trimming stripped 0 bases from V and 8 bases from J, with 8 bases between. Written as DNA, the CDR3 is TGTGCCAGCAGTTTATGGGAGAATCATTCACCCCTCCACTTT. This translates into CASSLWENHSPLHF.

The rearrangement uses TRBV7-9 and TRBJ2-1, with 8 bases matching TRBD1. V was pared by 8 bases and J by 6 bases, with 12 bases of the junction left unmatched. Germline V lookup: CDR1 SEHNR, CDR2 FQNEAQ (reference sequence). This CDR3 comprises 15 residues. The CDR3 region is CASALWTGFVNEQFF. The CDR3 DNA follows: TGTGCCAGCGCTCTTTGGACAGGGTTTGTCAATGAGCAGTTCTTC.

This clonotype showed up just a few times. This chain connects TRBV6-2 or TRBV6-3 to TRBJ2-7, with D perhaps TRBD1 or TRBD2 (6 bases each). Trimming stripped 6 bases from V and 2 bases from J, with 17 bases between. Per the germline V gene, CDR1 is MNHEY and CDR2 is SVGEGT. This CDR3 comprises 15 residues. This CDR3 is CASSSAGGLTYEQYF. DNA for the CDR3: TGTGCCAGCAGCTCCGCCGGGGGCCTAACCTACGAGCAGTACTTC.

This clonotype appeared a few times. This chain uses TRBV12-5 with TRBJ2-1; tentatively, D is TRBD2 (5 bases). V lost 2 bases and J 9 bases, leaving 5 bases between the germline ends. The length of the CDR3 is 11 residues. CDR1 and CDR2 from the germline V gene are LGHNT and FRNRAP. The CDR3 is CASGLTSEQFF. The CDR3, as DNA: TGTGCTAGTGGTTTGACTAGTGAGCAGTTCTTC.

The chain couples TRBV28 to TRBJ2-5; 13 bases line up with TRBD2. With V trimmed by 5 bases and J by 0 bases, 6 bases remained unmatched. The CDR3 consists of 17 residues. Germline V CDR1 and CDR2: MDHEN, SYDVKM. Here the CDR3 reads CASSPGLAGVYQETQYF. The CDR3 region has the DNA TGTGCCAGCAGTCCTGGACTAGCGGGAGTGTACCAAGAGACCCAGTACTTC.

The genes are TRBV6-1 and TRBJ1-1; no definite D call. Looked up from germline, CDR1 is MNHNS and CDR2 is SASEGT. The V end lost 11 bases, the J end lost 7 bases, and 14 bases lay between the germline ends. The CDR3 is made up of 11 amino acids. The CDR3 region has the DNA TGTGCCGTTCTAAGGAGGATTGAAGCTTTCTTT. As protein: CAVLRRIEAFF.

This clonotype was counted many times. This sequence joins TRBV7-9 and TRBJ2-7; D might be TRBD1 (5 bases). V was clipped by 5 bases and J by 4 bases, with 18 bases between them. CDR3 length: 15 residues. Germline lookup yields CDR1 SEHNR and CDR2 FQNEAQ (reference sequence). The DNA of the CDR3 is TGTGCCAGCAGCCAGGGTGACAGAGCTACGTACGAGCAGTACTTC. It codes for CASSQGDRATYEQYF. Complete variable domain (other parts from reference TRBV7-9 and TRBJ2-7): DTGVSQNPRHKITKRGQNVTFRCDPISEHNRLYWYRQTLGQGPEFLTYFQNEAQLEKSRLLSDRFSAERPKGSFSTLEIQRTEQGDSAMYLCASSQGDRATYEQYFGPGTRLTVT.

This chain uses TRBV19 with TRBJ2-1, with 12 nucleotides matching TRBD2. CDR1 is LNHDA, CDR2 SQIVND, per germline (reference sequence). This CDR3 is built from 15 residues. The V gene end was trimmed by 3 bases and the J gene end by 6 bases; junction bases not matched to a gene: 3. CDR3 coding DNA: TGTGCCAGTAGTATCCTAGCGGGGGGGGGCAATGAGCAGTTCTTC. Translating it yields CASSILAGGGNEQFF.

This clonotype was seen a handful of times. The chain has TRBV4-1 and TRBJ1-5, with D maybe TRBD1 (5 bases). The germline V gene encodes CDR1 MGHRA and CDR2 YSYEKL. The CDR3 covers 14 residues. The ends were cut back, 0 bases at V and 5 bases at J, with 8 bases in the middle. The CDR3 reads CASSQDRVDQPQHF. CDR3 nucleotide sequence: TGCGCCAGCAGCCAAGACAGGGTGGATCAGCCCCAGCATTTT.

This clonotype was picked up a small number of times. V usage is TRBV29-1 and J usage is TRBJ2-5, with 8 positions matching TRBD2. Losses at the gene ends were 2 bases for V and 1 base for J; bases not matched to a gene: 12. The germline V gene has CDR1 SQVTM and CDR2 ANQGSEA. The length of the CDR3 is 17 residues. The CDR3 region is CSVETLLKRGPQETQYF. Written as DNA, the CDR3 is TGCAGCGTTGAAACCCTCCTAAAGCGGGGGCCCCAAGAGACCCAGTACTTC. Based on the CDR3 plus reference TRBV29-1 and TRBJ2-5, the full variable domain is SAVISQKPSRDICQRGTSLTIQCQVDSQVTMMFWYRQQPGQSLTLIATANQGSEATYESGFVIDKFPISRPNLTFSTLTVSNMSPEDSSIYLCSVETLLKRGPQETQYFGPGTRLLVL.

The CDR3 region has the DNA TGTGCCAGTAGTATGGACAGTCTTCGGGTGGACGAGCAGTACTTC. It codes for CASSMDSLRVDEQYF. This sequence joins TRBV19 and TRBJ2-7; D is perhaps TRBD1 (6 bases). Trimming left V 3 bases short and J 5 bases short, with 17 bases between. Germline lookup yields CDR1 LNHDA and CDR2 SQIVND (reference sequence). This CDR3 region has 15 residues.

This chain links TRBV7-4 with TRBJ2-5, with D possibly being TRBD1 (5 bases). Germline V lookup: CDR1 SGHVT, CDR2 SQSDAQ. The CDR3 spans 14 residues. The germline V and J ends were trimmed by 5 bases and 4 bases, with 14 bases remaining between them. The CDR3 sequence is CASSGRQGPETQYF. For the CDR3, the DNA is TGTGCCAGCAGCGGCCGCCAGGGTCCAGAGACCCAGTACTTC.

The chain employs TRBV7-8 and TRBJ1-1; D is uncertain. V was pared by 5 bases and J by 1 base, with 14 bases between. The CDR3 loop spans 15 amino acids. CDR1 SGHVS and CDR2 FQNEAQ come from the germline V gene. The CDR3 DNA reads TGTGCCAGCAGCCCTAGGTCGGCCGGGAACACTGAAGCTTTCTTT. Its translation: CASSPRSAGNTEAFF.

This clonotype was picked up a small number of times. The chain has TRBV4-2 and TRBJ2-1; 10 bases match TRBD2. Looked up from germline, CDR1 is LGHNA and CDR2 is YNFKEQ. Trimming removed 0 bases from V and 3 bases from J; junction bases left unmatched: 2. The CDR3 is 16 residues long. DNA of the CDR3: TGTGCCAGCAGCCAAGACACTAGCGGGATCTACAATGAGCAGTTCTTC. Translated, it gives CASSQDTSGIYNEQFF.

This clonotype was observed a few times. J is TRBJ1-1 and V is TRBV4-1, with D possibly being TRBD1 (5 bases). CDR3 length equals 15 residues. CDR1 MGHRA and CDR2 YSYEKL come from the germline V gene. The V and J ends lost 0 bases and 10 bases respectively, with 18 bases between them. The CDR3 region is CASSQDTWDPEGAFF. The CDR3 DNA follows: TGCGCCAGCAGCCAAGATACCTGGGACCCCGAGGGAGCTTTCTTT.

This chain connects TRBV15 to TRBJ2-7; D not certain. CDR3 size: 13 residues. V was cut by 0 bases and J by 3 bases, with 6 bases left in between. CDR1 and CDR2 (germline): LNHNV, YYDKDF (reference sequence). This CDR3 is CATSRDENYEQYV. The CDR3, as DNA: TGTGCCACCAGCAGAGATGAGAACTACGAGCAGTACGTC.

This clonotype has only one observation. The CDR3 sequence: CASYGAPNTEAFF. CDR3 sequence (DNA): TGCGCCAGCTACGGGGCTCCTAACACTGAAGCTTTCTTT. The chain combines TRBV5-1 with TRBJ1-1; D perhaps matches TRBD1 (5 bases). CDR1 is SGHRS and CDR2 is YFSETQ in the germline V gene. V lost 7 bases and J 2 bases, leaving 12 bases between the germline ends. The CDR3 is 13 residues long.

This clonotype has at least ten counts. This chain links TRBV7-6 with TRBJ1-5; 7 bases map to TRBD1. This CDR3 is built from 15 residues. Germline-derived CDR1 and CDR2 are SGHVS and FNYEAQ. V gave up 2 bases and J gave up 2 bases; unmatched junction bases: 3. CDR3 protein: CASSLSQGGNQPQHF. CDR3 DNA sequence: TGTGCCAGCAGCTTAAGTCAGGGGGGCAATCAGCCCCAGCATTTT.

This clonotype has a count of ten or more. The chain uses TRBV7-9 and TRBJ2-7, with 10 bases fitting TRBD1. The CDR3 loop spans 15 amino acids. Germline V gene data show CDR1 as SEHNR and CDR2 as FQNEAQ (reference sequence). V shed 5 bases and J 4 bases; nucleotides not matched to a gene: 8. Here the CDR3 reads CASSAPTGGRYEQYF. The CDR3 coding sequence is TGTGCCAGCAGCGCCCCGACAGGGGGCCGTTACGAGCAGTACTTC.

The rearrangement links TRBV24-1 to TRBJ2-3; a possible D gene is TRBD2 (7 bases). Per the germline V gene, CDR1 is KGHDR and CDR2 is SFDVKD. V lost 5 bases, J lost 5 bases, and 16 bases lay in between. This CDR3 is built from 15 residues. CDR3 residues: CATSGAGAVEDTQYF. CDR3 bases: TGTGCCACCAGTGGCGCGGGGGCCGTCGAAGATACGCAGTATTTT.

The chain couples TRBV29-1 to TRBJ1-2, with 8 bases aligning to TRBD1. CDR1 is SQVTM and CDR2 is ANQGSEA in the germline V gene. CDR3 length: 16 amino acids. Trimming cost V 4 bases and J 4 bases; bases outside gene matches: 14. Written as DNA, the CDR3 is TGCAGCGTTGGTGGACAGGGAGGAAGGGTGGGCTATGGCTACACCTTC. Residues: CSVGGQGGRVGYGYTF.

V usage is TRBV7-9 and J usage is TRBJ2-7; 7 nucleotides agree with TRBD1. This CDR3 has 13 amino acids. V was pared by 0 bases and J by 12 bases, with 8 bases of the junction left unmatched. The V gene's germline CDR1 is SEHNR and CDR2 FQNEAQ (reference sequence). The DNA of the CDR3 is TGTGCCAGCAGCTTAGCTGGGGGACAGATTACGTACGTC. Amino acids: CASSLAGGQITYV.

The chain joins TRBV6-1 to TRBJ2-7, with a tentative D call TRBD2 (7 bases). The germline V gene encodes CDR1 MNHNS and CDR2 SASEGT. Trimming pared 2 bases from V and 5 bases from J, leaving 16 bases between. This CDR3 region has 15 residues. The CDR3 sequence is CASSENWGGRDEQYV. Written as DNA, the CDR3 is TGTGCCAGCAGTGAAAATTGGGGGGGGCGCGACGAGCAGTACGTC.

This sequence joins TRBV19 and TRBJ1-5, with 10 bases that match TRBD1. The CDR3 spans 13 residues. J was trimmed by 7 bases and V by 7 bases; bases with no gene match: 4. Per the germline V gene, CDR1 is LNHDA and CDR2 is SQIVND (reference sequence). The CDR3 here is CASTTGGEQPQHF. DNA for the CDR3: TGTGCCAGTACGACAGGGGGCGAACAGCCCCAGCATTTT.

There are a few counts of this clonotype. The chain employs TRBV19 and TRBJ1-1, with a weak D call TRBD1 (5 bases). The CDR3 covers 15 residues. In germline, CDR1 is LNHDA, CDR2 SQIVND (reference sequence). V was clipped by 10 bases and J by 0 bases, with 18 bases between them. The CDR3 nucleotides are TGTGCCACCCGAACAGGAGAAAGGGTGAACACTGAAGCTTTCTTT. It specifies CATRTGERVNTEAFF. The entire variable domain, with the rest obtained from reference TRBV19 and TRBJ1-1, is as follows: DGGITQSPKYLFRKEGQNVTLSCEQNLNHDAMYWYRQDPGQGLRLIYYSQIVNDFQKGDIAEGYSVSREKKESFPLTVTSAQKNPTAFYLCATRTGERVNTEAFFGQGTRLTVV.

This chain uses TRBV4-1 with TRBJ2-1; the D gene is possibly TRBD1 (7 bases). Looked up from germline, CDR1 is MGHRA and CDR2 is YSYEKL. V lost 5 bases, J lost 5 bases, and 25 bases lay in between. This CDR3 is 18 amino acids long. The CDR3 sequence: CASSFRAGGPTVDNEQFF. DNA for the CDR3: TGCGCCAGCAGCTTCAGGGCAGGGGGGCCCACGGTGGACAATGAGCAGTTCTTC.

The chain uses TRBV7-9 and TRBJ1-2, with TRBD1 as a possible D gene (5 bases). The V end was cut by 1 base, the J end by 4 bases, with 16 bases between. CDR1 and CDR2 (germline): SEHNR, FQNEAQ (reference sequence). The CDR3 runs 16 residues. CDR3 nucleotides: TGTGCCAGCAGCTTAGGAGCAGGGACGGGTAGCTATGGCTACACCTTC. Protein: CASSLGAGTGSYGYTF.

This clonotype appeared many times. J is TRBJ2-3 and V is TRBV6-2 or TRBV6-3; perhaps TRBD2 as D (6 bases). The CDR3 totals 14 residues. Germline V gene data show CDR1 as MNHEY and CDR2 as SVGEGT. Trimming took off 5 bases at V and 5 bases at J, with 14 bases between the two ends. CDR3 sequence: CASSGLLLKDTQYF. CDR3 coding DNA: TGTGCCAGCAGTGGACTACTATTGAAAGATACGCAGTATTTT.